This T cell receptor beta chain is drawn from a study of blood T cell repertoires in COVID-19. The study recruited people aged roughly 18 to 95 years across under 25 US areas. Cohort 3 recovered donors had two negative PCRs, clearance, or symptom resolution. The V end was cut by 2 bases, the J end by 1 base, with 8 bases between. Germline V gene data show CDR1 as MDHEN and CDR2 as SYDVKM. This CDR3 is built from 14 residues. Authors' processing steps: Cell counts per sample came from amplifying reference gene primers. Some clones are missing from TCRdb's copy, which holds only in-frame ones; the method was immunoSEQ multiplex PCR. The DNA gave D and trimming, while V, J and clone size come from that table. The sample lists about 330,000 clones, around 90% occurring once.

This receptor was obtained from a man between 25 and 39 years old who had recovered from COVID-19. This chain connects TRBV28 to TRBJ1-1, with a weak D call TRBD1 (6 bases). Sequenced material: PBMCs or T cells enriched from blood (not recorded which). As DNA, the CDR3 is TGTGCCAGCAGTTTACAGGGGAAGAACACTGAAGCTTTCTTT. Protein sequence: CASSLQGKNTEAFF.